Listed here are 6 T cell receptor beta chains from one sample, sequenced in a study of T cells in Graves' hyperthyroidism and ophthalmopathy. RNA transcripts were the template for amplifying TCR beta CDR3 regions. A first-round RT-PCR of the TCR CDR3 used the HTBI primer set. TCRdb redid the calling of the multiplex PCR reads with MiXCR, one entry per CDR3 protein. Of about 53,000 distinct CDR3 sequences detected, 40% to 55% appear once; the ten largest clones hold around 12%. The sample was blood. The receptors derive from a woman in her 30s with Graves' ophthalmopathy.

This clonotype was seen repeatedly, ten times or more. The CDR3 here is CASSPRTGDYEQYF. The CDR3 DNA reads TGTGCCAGCAGTCCCCGGACAGGGGACTACGAGCAGTACTTC. The V and J genes are TRBV28 and TRBJ2-7; 9 positions match TRBD1. V was clipped by 5 bases and J by 3 bases; unmatched bases: 5. Per germline, CDR1 MDHEN and CDR2 SYDVKM. CDR3 length: 14 amino acids.

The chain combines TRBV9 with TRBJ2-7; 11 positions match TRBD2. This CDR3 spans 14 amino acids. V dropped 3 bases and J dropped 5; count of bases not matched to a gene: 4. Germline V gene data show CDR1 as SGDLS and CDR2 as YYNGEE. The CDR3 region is CASSARSGRDEQYF. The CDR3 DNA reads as TGTGCCAGCAGCGCCCGTAGCGGGAGGGACGAGCAGTACTTC.

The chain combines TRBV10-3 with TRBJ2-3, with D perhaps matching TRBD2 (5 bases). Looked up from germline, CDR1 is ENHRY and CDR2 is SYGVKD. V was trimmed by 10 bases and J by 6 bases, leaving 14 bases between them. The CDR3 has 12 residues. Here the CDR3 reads CATQHSGDTQYF. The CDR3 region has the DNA TGTGCCACCCAGCATTCGGGGGATACGCAGTATTTT.

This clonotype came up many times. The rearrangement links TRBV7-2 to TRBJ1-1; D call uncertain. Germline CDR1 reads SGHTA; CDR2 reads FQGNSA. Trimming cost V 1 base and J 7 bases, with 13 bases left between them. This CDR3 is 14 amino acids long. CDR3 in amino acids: CASSLERARGEAFF. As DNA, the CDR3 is TGTGCCAGCAGCTTAGAAAGGGCTCGGGGTGAAGCTTTCTTT. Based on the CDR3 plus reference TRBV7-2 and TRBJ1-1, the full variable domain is GAGVSQSPSNKVTEKGKDVELRCDPISGHTALYWYRQSLGQGLEFLIYFQGNSAPDKSGLPSDRFSAERTGGSVSTLTIQRTQQEDSAVYLCASSLERARGEAFFGQGTRLTVV.

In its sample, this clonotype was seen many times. The CDR3 nucleotides are TGTGCCAGCAGCCAAAGGACAGGGTCGGGCAGGGGGAACACTGAAGCTTTCTTT. Its translation: CASSQRTGSGRGNTEAFF. V usage is TRBV2 and J usage is TRBJ1-1; 8 nucleotides align to TRBD1. The CDR3 totals 18 residues. The V gene's germline CDR1 is SNHLY and CDR2 FYNNEI. V lost 6 bases to trimming and J lost 1 base; unmatched junction nucleotides: 16.

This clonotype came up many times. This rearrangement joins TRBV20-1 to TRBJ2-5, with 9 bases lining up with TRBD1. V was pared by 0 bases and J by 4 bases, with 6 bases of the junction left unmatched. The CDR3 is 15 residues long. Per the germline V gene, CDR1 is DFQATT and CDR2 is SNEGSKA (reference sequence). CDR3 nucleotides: TGCAGTGCTAGAGATGCAGGGACAGGGTTAGAGACCCAGTACTTC. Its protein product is CSARDAGTGLETQYF.